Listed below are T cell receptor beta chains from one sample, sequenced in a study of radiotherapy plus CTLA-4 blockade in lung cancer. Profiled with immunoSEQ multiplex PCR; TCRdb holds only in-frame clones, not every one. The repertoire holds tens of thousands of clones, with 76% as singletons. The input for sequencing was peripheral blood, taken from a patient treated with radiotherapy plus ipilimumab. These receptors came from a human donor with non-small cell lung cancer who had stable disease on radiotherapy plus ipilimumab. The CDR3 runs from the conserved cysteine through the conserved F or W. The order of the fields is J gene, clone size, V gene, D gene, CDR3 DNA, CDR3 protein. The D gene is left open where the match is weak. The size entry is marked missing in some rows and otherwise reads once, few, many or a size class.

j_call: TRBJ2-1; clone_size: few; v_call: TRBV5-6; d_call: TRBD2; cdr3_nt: TGTGCCAGCAGCCCTCGGCTAGCGGGGGACAATGAGCAGTTCTTC; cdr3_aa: CASSPRLAGDNEQFF
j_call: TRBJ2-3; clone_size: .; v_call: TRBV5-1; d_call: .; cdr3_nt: TGCGCCAGCGGTGATTTGGCCCTGAGGGGCACAGATACGCAGTATTTT; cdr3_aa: CASGDLALRGTDTQYF
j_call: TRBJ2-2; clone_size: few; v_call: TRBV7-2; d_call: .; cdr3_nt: TGTGCCAGCAGCCCCCGAGCTAACGGGGAGCTGTTTTTT; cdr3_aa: CASSPRANGELFF
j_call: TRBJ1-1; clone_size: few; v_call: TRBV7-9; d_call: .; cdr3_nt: TGTGCCAGCAGCCAAAGACTCCACACTGAAGCTTTCTTT; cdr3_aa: CASSQRLHTEAFF
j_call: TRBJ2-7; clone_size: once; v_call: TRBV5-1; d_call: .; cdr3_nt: TGCGCCAGCAGCCCGAAGGGAGTTGGGGTCTCCTACGAGCAGTACTTC; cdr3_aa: CASSPKGVGVSYEQYF
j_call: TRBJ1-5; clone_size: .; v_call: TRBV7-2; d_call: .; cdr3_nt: TGTGCCAGCAGCGCACAGTCTAGCAATCAGCCCCAGCATTTT; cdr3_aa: CASSAQSSNQPQHF
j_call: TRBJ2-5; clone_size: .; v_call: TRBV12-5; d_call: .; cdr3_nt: TGTGCTAGTGGGTCAGATTATGCGGCCCAGTACTTC; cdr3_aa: CASGSDYAAQYF
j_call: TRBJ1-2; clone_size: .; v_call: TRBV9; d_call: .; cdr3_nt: TGTGCCAGCAGCGTTCGTCCCGGAACGCTTTTTTATGGCTACACCTTC; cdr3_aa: CASSVRPGTLFYGYTF
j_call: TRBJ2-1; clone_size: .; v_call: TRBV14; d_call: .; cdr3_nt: TGTGCCAGCAGCCCTGGACTGTCCTCCTACAATGAGCAGTTCTTC; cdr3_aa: CASSPGLSSYNEQFF
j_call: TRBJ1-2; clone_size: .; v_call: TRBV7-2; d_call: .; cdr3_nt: TGTGCCAGCAGCCCCTACTCCGGTGGTAACTATGGCTACACCTTC; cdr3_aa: CASSPYSGGNYGYTF
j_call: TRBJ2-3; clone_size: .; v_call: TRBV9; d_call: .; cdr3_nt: TGTGCCAGCAGCCCCACTGTGGGGAACACAGATACGCAGTATTTT; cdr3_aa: CASSPTVGNTDTQYF
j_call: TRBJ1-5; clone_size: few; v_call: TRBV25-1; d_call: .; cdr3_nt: TGTGCCAGCAGTGAGGAGAATAGCAATCAGCCCCAGCATTTT; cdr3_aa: CASSEENSNQPQHF
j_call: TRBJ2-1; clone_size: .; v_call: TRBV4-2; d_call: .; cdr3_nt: TGTGCCAGCAGCCAAATTTCGGCCTACAATGAGCAGTTCTTC; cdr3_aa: CASSQISAYNEQFF
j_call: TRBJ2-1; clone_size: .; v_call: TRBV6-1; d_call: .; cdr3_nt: TGTGCCAGCAGTGCAGGGGAACTAACGAACAATGAGCAGTTCTTC; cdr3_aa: CASSAGELTNNEQFF
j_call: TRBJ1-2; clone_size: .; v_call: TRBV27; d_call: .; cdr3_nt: TGTGCCAGCAGTTTCCGTTCTAAGAAGGCGGGCTACACCTTC; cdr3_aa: CASSFRSKKAGYTF
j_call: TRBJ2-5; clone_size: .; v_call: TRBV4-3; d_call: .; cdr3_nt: TGCGCCAGCAGCCAAGATCGAATGGGCCACGGGGAGACCCAGTACTTC; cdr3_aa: CASSQDRMGHGETQYF
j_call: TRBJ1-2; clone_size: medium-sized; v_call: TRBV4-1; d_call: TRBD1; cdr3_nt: TGCGCCAGCAGCCAAGACCCCCAGGGGGCTCAGAACTATGGCTACACCTTC; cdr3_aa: CASSQDPQGAQNYGYTF
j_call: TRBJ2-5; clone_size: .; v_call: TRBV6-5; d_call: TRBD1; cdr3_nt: TGTGCCACCCTATTAGACAGGGGATTAGAGACCCAGTACTTC; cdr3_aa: CATLLDRGLETQYF
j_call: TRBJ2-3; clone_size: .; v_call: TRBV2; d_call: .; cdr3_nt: TGTGCCAGCAGTGAAGCAGGAGGACTGAGCACAGATACGCAGTATTTT; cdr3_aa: CASSEAGGLSTDTQYF
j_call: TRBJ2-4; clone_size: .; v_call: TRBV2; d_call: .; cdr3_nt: TGTGCCAGCACCTCCGGGGGGCAGGAAAACATTCAGTACTTC; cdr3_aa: CASTSGGQENIQYF
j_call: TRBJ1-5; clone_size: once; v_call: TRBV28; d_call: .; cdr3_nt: TGTGCCAGCAGTTTAGGGGTGGGGACACCCAGAAATCAGCCCCAGCATTTT; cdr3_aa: CASSLGVGTPRNQPQHF
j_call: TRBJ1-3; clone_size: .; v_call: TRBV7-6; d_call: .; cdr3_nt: TGTGCCAGCAGCTTACAAGTTACTTCCACTGGAAACACCATATATTTT; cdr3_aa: CASSLQVTSTGNTIYF
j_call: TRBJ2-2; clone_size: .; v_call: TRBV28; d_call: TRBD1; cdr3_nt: TGTGCCAGCAGTTTTGGGACAGCGAACACCGGGGAGCTGTTTTTT; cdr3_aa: CASSFGTANTGELFF
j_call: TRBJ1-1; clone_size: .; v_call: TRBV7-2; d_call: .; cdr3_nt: TGTGCCAGCAGCAACCCGGGGGCAGGGAACACTGAAGCTTTCTTT; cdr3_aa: CASSNPGAGNTEAFF
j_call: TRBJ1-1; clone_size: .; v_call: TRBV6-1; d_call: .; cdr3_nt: TGTGCCAGCAATCCCCCAGGGAGATTTGAAGCTTTCTTT; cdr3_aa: CASNPPGRFEAFF
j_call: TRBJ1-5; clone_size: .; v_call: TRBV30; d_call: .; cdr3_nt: TGTGCCTGGAGTGCCAGTAATCAGCCCCAGCATTTT; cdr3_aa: CAWSASNQPQHF
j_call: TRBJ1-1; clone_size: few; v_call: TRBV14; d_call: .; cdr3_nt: TGTGCCAGCAGCCCAGACCTCACTTCCCCTCAAGCTTTCTTT; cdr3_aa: CASSPDLTSPQAFF
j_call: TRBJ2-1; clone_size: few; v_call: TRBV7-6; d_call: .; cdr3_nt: TGTGCCAGCAGCTTTAGGCAGGCCAGATACAATGAGCAGTTCTTC; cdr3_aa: CASSFRQARYNEQFF
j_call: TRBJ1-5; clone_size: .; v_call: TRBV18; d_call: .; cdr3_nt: TGTGCCAGCTCACTTTACCTACCTAGGAGCAATCAGCCCCAGCATTTT; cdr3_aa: CASSLYLPRSNQPQHF
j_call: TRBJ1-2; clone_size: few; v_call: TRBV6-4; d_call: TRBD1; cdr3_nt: TGTGCCAGCAGTTACGTAACCGGGACAGGGGCTTATGGCTACACCTTC; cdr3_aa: CASSYVTGTGAYGYTF
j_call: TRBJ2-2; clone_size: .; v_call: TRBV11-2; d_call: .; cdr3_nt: TGTGCCAGCAGCTTAGATCGCACCGGGGAGCTGTTTTTT; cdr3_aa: CASSLDRTGELFF
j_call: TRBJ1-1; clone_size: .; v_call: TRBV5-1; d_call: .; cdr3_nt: TGCGCCAGCAGCTACGACAGGTCTAGCCACATGGCTTTCTTT; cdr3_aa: CASSYDRSSHMAFF
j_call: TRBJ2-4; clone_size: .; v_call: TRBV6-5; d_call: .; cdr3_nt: TGTGCCAGCAGCTCAAATGTTGTTCAGTACTTC; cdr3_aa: CASSSNVVQYF
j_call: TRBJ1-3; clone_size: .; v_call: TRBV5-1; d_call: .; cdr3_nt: TGCGCCAGCAGCTTCTCCCCCCGGACTACGTCCACCTCCTCTGGAAACACCATATATTTT; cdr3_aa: CASSFSPRTTSTSSGNTIYF
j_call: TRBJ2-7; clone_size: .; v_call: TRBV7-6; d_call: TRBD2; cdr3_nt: TGTGCCAGCAGCGCCAGCGGGGGGCCCTACGAGCAGTACTTC; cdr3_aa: CASSASGGPYEQYF
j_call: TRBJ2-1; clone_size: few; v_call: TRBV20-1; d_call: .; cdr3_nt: TGCAGTGCTAGAGCGGGCTTTGAGCAGTTCTTC; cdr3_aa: CSARAGFEQFF
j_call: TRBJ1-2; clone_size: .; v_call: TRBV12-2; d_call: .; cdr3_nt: TGTGCAAGTCGCTACAAGGCTCCACGAAAGACCTATGGCTACACCTTC; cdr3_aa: CASRYKAPRKTYGYTF
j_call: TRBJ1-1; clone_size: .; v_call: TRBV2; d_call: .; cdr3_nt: TGTGCCAGCAGGAGGGACGTTAGGGCTTTCTTT; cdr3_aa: CASRRDVRAFF
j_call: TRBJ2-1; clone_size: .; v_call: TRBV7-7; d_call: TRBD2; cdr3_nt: TGTGCCAGCAGCTTATCGGGGGGACCCGGTGAGCAGTTCTTC; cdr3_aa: CASSLSGGPGEQFF
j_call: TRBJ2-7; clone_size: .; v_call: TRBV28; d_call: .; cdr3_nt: TGTGCCAGCAGTTTCGGGACCCGAGCGATCGGGCAGTACTTC; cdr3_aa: CASSFGTRAIGQYF
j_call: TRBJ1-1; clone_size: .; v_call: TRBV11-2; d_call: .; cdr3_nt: TGTGCCAGCAGCTTAGAAGCGGGTTACACTGAAGCTTTCTTT; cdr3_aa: CASSLEAGYTEAFF
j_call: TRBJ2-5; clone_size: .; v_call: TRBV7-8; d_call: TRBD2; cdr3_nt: TGTGCCAGCAGCTTAGGAATCGGTAGCGGGGGGCTAGGGGAGACCCAGTACTTC; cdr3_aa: CASSLGIGSGGLGETQYF